A single sample gave rise to the 8 T cell receptor beta chains below, sequenced in a study of blood T cell repertoires in COVID-19 (TCRdb year 2020). Libraries were constructed by the immunoSEQ multiplex PCR assay. Imported from immuneACCESS, the table was reduced by TCRdb to in-frame sequences with V and J called. These copies leave out some clones; in studies compared against another copy, an unresolved V gene accounts for under half, and the cause of the remainder is not known. The table for this sample lists approximately 61,000 clones; roughly 80% of them were counted only once. Together, the top ten hold around 5.1% of the sample. The material sequenced was peripheral blood. The receptors come from a woman between 70 and 85 years old with acute or convalescent COVID-19.

This clone was picked up a small number of times. The V and J genes are TRBV3-1 (or the pseudogene TRBV3-2) and TRBJ1-4; 7 bases fit TRBD1. V trimming: 4 bases; J trimming: 1 base; junction bases outside the gene matches: 3. Germline CDR1 and CDR2: LGHDT and YNNKEL (reference sequence). This CDR3 spans 15 amino acids. The CDR3 DNA reads as TGTGCCAGCAGCCTTTGGGACAGAACTAATGAAAAACTGTTTTTT. Its translation is CASSLWDRTNEKLFF.

The rearrangement links TRBV5-6 to TRBJ2-7, with 7 bases lining up with TRBD2. V trimming: 3 bases; J trimming: 1 base; junction bases outside the gene matches: 1. The CDR3 runs 13 residues. Germline V gene data show CDR1 as SGHDT and CDR2 as YYEEEE. The CDR3 loop reads CASSWGGSYEQYF. CDR3 bases: TGTGCCAGCAGCTGGGGGGGATCCTACGAGCAGTACTTC. The full variable domain, with the rest looked up from reference TRBV5-6 and TRBJ2-7, is DAGVTQSPTHLIKTRGQQVTLRCSPKSGHDTVSWYQQALGQGPQFIFQYYEEEERQRGNFPDRFSGHQFPNYSSELNVNALLLGDSALYLCASSWGGSYEQYFGPGTRLTVT.

The chain uses TRBV28 and TRBJ1-2, with TRBD1 as a possible D gene (6 bases). Per the germline V gene, CDR1 is MDHEN and CDR2 is SYDVKM. This CDR3 is built from 15 residues. Trimming cost V 3 bases and J 8 bases, with 19 bases left between them. The CDR3 loop is CASSLRPSPGGGYTF. The CDR3 DNA follows: TGTGCCAGCAGTTTGCGACCCTCCCCGGGGGGCGGCTACACCTTC.

The rearrangement joins TRBV6-2 or TRBV6-3 to TRBJ2-3; 9 nucleotides align to TRBD1. V trimming: 4 bases; J trimming: 11 bases; junction bases outside the gene matches: 1. This CDR3 has 11 residues. Germline assignment: CDR1 MNHEY and CDR2 SVGEGT. The CDR3 protein is CASSSGQGQYF. CDR3 nucleotide sequence: TGTGCCAGCAGTTCGGGACAGGGGCAGTATTTT.

This clone occurred a few times. The chain recombines TRBV9 with TRBJ1-5; a weak D match, TRBD1 (6 bases). The CDR3 contains 13 residues. CDR1 SGDLS and CDR2 YYNGEE come from the germline V gene. The V gene lost 3 bases and the J gene lost 4 bases, with 8 bases spanning the gap. CDR3 DNA sequence: TGTGCCAGCAGCGGGACAGAGAATCAGCCCCAGCATTTT. Amino acids: CASSGTENQPQHF.

The chain has TRBV11-3 and TRBJ2-6, with D unclear. V was clipped by 5 bases and J by 2 bases, with 7 bases between them. This CDR3 region has 14 residues. Germline loops: CDR1 SGHNT, CDR2 YENEEA. Here the CDR3 DNA reads TGTGCCAGCAGCCCTAATGCTGGGGCCAACGTCCTGACTTTC. The encoded protein is CASSPNAGANVLTF.

J is TRBJ1-3 and V is TRBV5-1, with D tentatively TRBD1 (6 bases). Germline V gives CDR1 SGHRS, CDR2 YFSETQ. V was pared by 10 bases and J by 0 bases, with 20 bases between. This CDR3 contains 16 residues. The CDR3 nucleotides are TGCGCCCCACAGGGAGTAGGACGGACCTCTGGAAACACCATATATTTT. This codes for CAPQGVGRTSGNTIYF.

This chain uses TRBV6-5 with TRBJ2-3, with 8 bases fitting TRBD1. This CDR3 is built from 13 residues. Germline CDR1 and CDR2: MNHEY and SVGAGI. V dropped 9 bases and J dropped 5; count of bases not matched to a gene: 7. As DNA, the CDR3 is TGTGCCAGTACAGGGGGGAATGGAGATACGCAGTATTTT. Amino acids: CASTGGNGDTQYF.